The next 30 T cell receptor beta chains were all read from a single sample in a study of regulatory T cells in long-lasting Graves disease. Through Arm-PCR of CDR3 regions and iRepertoire HTBI primers, TCR beta libraries were built. In TCRdb, the multiplex PCR reads were re-called with MiXCR into one record per CDR3 protein. There are fewer than 350,000 distinct CDR3 sequences in the sample; about a sixth occur only once, and around 36% lies in the top ten. The time point: newly diagnosed GD, antithyroid drugs for less than 3 months. The authors made the TCR library using RNA they extracted from PBMCs. Sample: peripheral blood mononuclear cells (PBMCs), taken at new diagnosis, from a patient treated with antithyroid drugs. The receptor source for this set is a female donor with Graves disease.

This clonotype has at least ten counts. This rearrangement joins TRBV2 to TRBJ2-4; no clear D gene. The length of the CDR3 is 17 residues. Germline lookup yields CDR1 SNHLY and CDR2 FYNNEI. V lost 8 bases to trimming and J lost 0 bases, with 20 bases between them. The CDR3 DNA reads as TGTGCCAGCGGCAAACTCACTGGGGAAACAGCCAAAAACATTCAGTACTTC. Its translation: CASGKLTGETAKNIQYF.

This clonotype has ten or more counts. The J gene is TRBJ1-2, the V gene TRBV25-1; TRBD1 aligns across 9 bases. The J segment lost 6 bases and the V segment lost 3 bases, leaving 5 bases of the junction unmatched. The CDR3 extends over 14 amino acids. Germline values: CDR1 MGHDK, CDR2 SYGVNS. CDR3 nucleotides: TGTGCCAGCAGTGAGACTACAGGGGGCGATGGCTACACCTTC. It yields the protein CASSETTGGDGYTF.

The chain is built from TRBV15 and TRBJ2-7, with TRBD2 identical over 9 bases. V lost 0 bases to trimming and J lost 6 bases; unmatched junction nucleotides: 3. The CDR3 has 14 residues. From germline, CDR1 is LNHNV and CDR2 YYDKDF (reference sequence). This chain's CDR3 is CATSREFSGGEQYF. CDR3 in DNA: TGTGCCACCAGCAGAGAATTTAGCGGGGGCGAGCAGTACTTC.

This clonotype was found a few times. The chain employs TRBV5-1 and TRBJ2-5; D might be TRBD1 (7 bases). The CDR3 runs 15 residues. V lost 1 base and J lost 4, with 14 bases in between. Germline CDR1 SGHRS, CDR2 YFSETQ. CDR3 in amino acids: CASSLTPGGLETQYF. The DNA of the CDR3 is TGCGCCAGCAGCTTGACCCCAGGGGGGCTAGAGACCCAGTACTTC.

This clonotype was observed many times. The chain uses TRBV20-1 and TRBJ1-5; D gene ambiguous. CDR3 length equals 12 residues. The germline V gene encodes CDR1 DFQATT and CDR2 SNEGSKA (reference sequence). Trimming left V 4 bases short and J 4 bases short, with 8 bases between. This CDR3 reads CSATTANQPQHF. The CDR3 nucleotides read TGCAGTGCTACAACAGCGAATCAGCCCCAGCATTTT.

This clonotype was observed many times. J is TRBJ2-1 and V is TRBV11-3; D might be TRBD2 (6 bases). V was cut by 7 bases and J by 4 bases, with 20 bases left in between. CDR1 SGHNT and CDR2 YENEEA come from the germline V gene. This CDR3 region has 16 residues. CDR3 sequence reads: CASTPAVGRVYNEQFF. The CDR3 DNA follows: TGTGCCAGCACCCCCGCGGTCGGGAGAGTGTACAATGAGCAGTTCTTC.

This clonotype appeared many times. The chain joins TRBV12-3 or TRBV12-4 to TRBJ2-5, with 8 positions matching TRBD1. V shed 5 bases and J 7 bases; nucleotides not matched to a gene: 12. The CDR3 contains 15 residues. CDR3 sequence reads: CASSRERTGLVTQYF. CDR3 bases: TGTGCCAGCAGTCGTGAAAGGACAGGGCTAGTGACCCAGTACTTC.

This clonotype was counted many times. This chain links TRBV12-3 or TRBV12-4 with TRBJ2-3; 9 bases match TRBD1. With V trimmed by 4 bases and J by 1 base, 0 bases remained unmatched. The CDR3 is made up of 14 amino acids. Here the CDR3 reads CASSWTGGTDTQYF. As DNA, the CDR3 is TGTGCCAGCAGTTGGACAGGGGGCACAGATACGCAGTATTTT.

At least ten counts were recorded for this clonotype. V gene TRBV10-3 combines with J gene TRBJ1-1; D possibly corresponds to TRBD1 (5 bases). The CDR3 is 13 residues long. Trimming took 6 bases from V and 4 from J, leaving 12 bases between them. The V gene's germline CDR1 is ENHRY and CDR2 SYGVKD. Here the CDR3 reads CAIRAGTGTEAFF. CDR3 bases: TGTGCCATCAGGGCCGGGACTGGCACTGAAGCTTTCTTT.

The chain combines TRBV27 with TRBJ2-5; 11 nucleotides align to TRBD2. The germline V gene has CDR1 MNHEY and CDR2 SMNVEV (reference sequence). With V trimmed by 4 bases and J by 8 bases, 9 bases remained unmatched. The CDR3 covers 15 residues. CDR3 residues: CASSSLLAGVQTQYF. In nucleotides, the CDR3 is TGTGCCAGCAGTTCCTTACTAGCGGGAGTTCAAACCCAGTACTTC.

This clonotype has ten or more counts. The CDR3 bases are TGTGCCATCAGTGAGTTTTTCCAAGAGACCCAGTACTTC. The encoded protein is CAISEFFQETQYF. The genes are TRBV10-3 and TRBJ2-5; D remains unclear. Germline V gene lookup returns CDR1 ENHRY and CDR2 SYGVKD. V gave up 1 base and J gave up 1 base, with 4 bases separating them. The CDR3 runs 13 residues.

V and J are TRBV18 and TRBJ2-1; TRBD2 agrees at 7 bases. This CDR3 has 15 residues. Germline V lookup: CDR1 KGHSH, CDR2 LQKENI. V lost 2 bases to trimming and J lost 8 bases; unmatched junction nucleotides: 9. The CDR3 DNA sequence: TGTGCCAGCTCACCATCCGGCGGGAGAGCATATGAGCAGTTCTTC. This codes for CASSPSGGRAYEQFF.

This clonotype was observed a few times. CDR3 sequence: CASSPPSRARGTDTQYF. As DNA, the CDR3 is TGTGCCAGCTCACCACCGAGTAGGGCTCGAGGCACAGATACGCAGTATTTT. The V call is TRBV18, the J call TRBJ2-3; no reliable D call. Trimming took off 0 bases at V and 1 base at J, with 14 bases between the two ends. Per the germline V gene, CDR1 is KGHSH and CDR2 is LQKENI. CDR3 size: 17 residues. The variable domain in full, with the rest retrieved from reference TRBV18 and TRBJ2-3, is NAGVMQNPRHLVRRRGQEARLRCSPMKGHSHVYWYRQLPEEGLKFMVYLQKENIIDESGMPKERFSAEFPKEGPSILRIQQVVRGDSAAYFCASSPPSRARGTDTQYFGPGTRLTVL.

This clonotype was counted ten times or more. This rearrangement joins TRBV15 to TRBJ1-2; D unresolved. CDR1 and CDR2 from the germline V gene are LNHNV and YYDKDF (reference sequence). The CDR3 runs 17 residues. V was pared by 2 bases and J by 2 bases, with 18 bases between. In nucleotides, the CDR3 is TGTGCCACCAGCAGAACAACTCTGGTTGAGGGAAACTATGGCTACACCTTC. Encoded protein: CATSRTTLVEGNYGYTF.

The chain links TRBV28 to TRBJ2-5; D is ambiguous. The germline gives CDR1 MDHEN, CDR2 SYDVKM. Deletions cut 1 base from V and 4 bases from J, with 19 bases between. This CDR3 has 17 residues. CDR3 sequence (DNA): TGTGCCAGCAGTTTATTAGCACGTGGTCCACTCGGAGAGACCCAGTACTTC. Translation gives CASSLLARGPLGETQYF.

As regards this clonotype: It may be a read error: a sequence one base away is much more abundant. V gene TRBV6-2 or TRBV6-3 combines with J gene TRBJ2-7; a weak D match, TRBD2 (5 bases). V was cut by 5 bases and J by 9 bases, with 11 bases left in between. The germline CDR1 and CDR2 sequences are MNHEY and SVGEGT. The CDR3 spans 11 residues. CDR3 protein: CASSEGKWQYF. In DNA, the CDR3 is TGTGCCAGCAGTGAGGGAAAGTGGCAGTACTTC.

The table lists this clonotype with many counts. The rearrangement joins TRBV11-3 to TRBJ2-3; TRBD2 matches at 10 bases. The germline V gene encodes CDR1 SGHNT and CDR2 YENEEA. The V and J ends lost 5 bases and 3 bases, in that order; junction bases with no gene match: 14. This CDR3 spans 18 amino acids. The CDR3 nucleotides read TGTGCCAGCAGCCTCGATATAAGCGGGAGGGCCGGTACAGATACGCAGTATTTT. Protein: CASSLDISGRAGTDTQYF.

There are many counts of this clonotype. This chain connects TRBV12-3 or TRBV12-4 to TRBJ1-1, with D possibly being TRBD1 (6 bases). The V and J ends lost 7 bases and 8 bases respectively, with 14 bases between them. There are 12 residues in the CDR3. CDR3 nucleotides: TGTGCCAGCAATCTTAGGAGGGGGGAAGCTTTCTTT. Amino acid sequence: CASNLRRGEAFF.

Many counts were recorded for this clonotype. The V gene is TRBV6-1, the J gene TRBJ2-7; 12 positions agree with TRBD1. V was clipped by 6 bases and J by 5 bases; unmatched bases: 17. Per the germline V gene, CDR1 is MNHNS and CDR2 is SASEGT. CDR3 length equals 18 residues. The CDR3 DNA is TGTGCCAGCAGACGTCCCGGGACAGGGGGCGTCTCCGTAAACGAGCAGTACTTC. It yields the protein CASRRPGTGGVSVNEQYF.

At least ten counts were recorded for this clonotype. This chain joins TRBV6-1 and TRBJ2-5, with D possibly matching TRBD2 (5 bases). The V gene lost 6 bases and the J gene lost 2 bases, with 13 bases spanning the gap. Looked up from germline, CDR1 is MNHNS and CDR2 is SASEGT. The length of the CDR3 is 14 residues. Here the CDR3 reads CASRSSRGQETQYF. The CDR3, as DNA: TGTGCCAGCAGGAGTTCTAGAGGGCAAGAGACCCAGTACTTC.

This chain links TRBV20-1 with TRBJ2-1, with 7 nucleotides matching TRBD2. Per the germline V gene, CDR1 is DFQATT and CDR2 is SNEGSKA (reference sequence). Germline trimming cut 3 bases from V and 0 bases from J; bases unmatched to any gene: 14. The CDR3 has 18 residues. The CDR3 protein is CSARRGLGGSHSYNEQFF. The CDR3 region has the DNA TGCAGTGCTAGGAGGGGCCTTGGCGGGAGTCACTCCTACAATGAGCAGTTCTTC.

This chain connects TRBV5-1 to TRBJ2-2; maybe TRBD1 (5 bases). In germline, CDR1 is SGHRS, CDR2 YFSETQ. This CDR3 is built from 17 residues. Between the trimmed V and J ends, which lost 3 bases and 0 bases, there was a span of 15 bases. CDR3 bases: TGCGCCAGCAGCTCTGGATTAGGGGCACCGAACACCGGGGAGCTGTTTTTT. Its protein is CASSSGLGAPNTGELFF.

This clonotype was seen ten or more times. The rearrangement links TRBV7-9 to TRBJ1-4; TRBD1 matches at 7 bases. With 5 bases clipped from V and 0 bases from J, the junction kept 3 bases outside the gene matches. Germline CDR1 and CDR2: SEHNR and FQNEAQ (reference sequence). This CDR3 is built from 15 residues. The CDR3 DNA sequence: TGTGCCAGCAGCACGGGACAGTCAACTAATGAAAAACTGTTTTTT. This gives the protein CASSTGQSTNEKLFF.

This clonotype showed up many times. The chain combines TRBV27 with TRBJ2-3; D is unresolved. The ends were cut back, 3 bases at V and 2 bases at J, with 6 bases in the middle. The CDR3 sequence is 13 residues long. The germline CDR1 and CDR2 sequences are MNHEY and SMNVEV (reference sequence). As DNA, the CDR3 is TGTGCCAGCAGTTTGACAAACACAGATACGCAGTATTTT. This encodes CASSLTNTDTQYF.

The table lists this clonotype with many counts. The rearrangement joins TRBV11-2 to TRBJ2-1, with TRBD2 as a possible D gene (6 bases). V gave up 7 bases and J gave up 13 bases, with 26 bases separating them. Germline values: CDR1 SGHAT, CDR2 FQNNGV. The CDR3 is 15 residues long. The CDR3 protein is CASTPARAGTAIQFF. The CDR3 DNA sequence: TGTGCCAGCACTCCGGCTAGGGCGGGGACTGCCATCCAGTTCTTC.

This clonotype was seen a few times. A far larger clone is only one base removed, so a read error is likely. The V and J genes are TRBV12-3 or TRBV12-4 and TRBJ2-3, with D possibly TRBD1 on 5 matching bases. The DNA end is more similar to TRBJ2-7, so the J call may be wrong. The CDR3 consists of 13 residues. CDR3 DNA sequence: TGTGCCAGCAGTCCCATACAGGCGGACGAGCAGTACTTC. Translating it yields CASSPIQADEQYF.

In this sample, this clonotype turned up many times. V and J are TRBV7-9 and TRBJ2-1; possibly TRBD1 or TRBD2 for D (5 bases each). Germline loops: CDR1 SEHNR, CDR2 FQNEAQ (reference sequence). Trimming removed 5 bases at V and 2 bases at J, with 16 bases between. This CDR3 is 16 amino acids long. The CDR3 protein is CASSTGTHNAYNEQFF. Written as DNA, the CDR3 is TGTGCCAGCAGCACCGGGACCCACAACGCCTACAATGAGCAGTTCTTC.

The V call is TRBV11-2, the J call TRBJ1-3; 8 bases map to TRBD1. Per the germline V gene, CDR1 is SGHAT and CDR2 is FQNNGV. CDR3 length: 16 residues. After removal of 2 bases from V and 4 bases from J, the junction contained 7 bases not matched to a gene. CDR3 DNA: TGTGCCAGCAGCTTATGGACAGGGCCCGACGGAAACACCATATATTTT. This codes for CASSLWTGPDGNTIYF.

The sample holds many counts of this clonotype. This chain joins TRBV30 and TRBJ1-1, with no clear D. V lost 2 bases, J lost 0 bases, and 7 bases lay in between. CDR3 length equals 13 residues. Per the germline V gene, CDR1 is GTSNPN and CDR2 is SVGIG (reference sequence). The CDR3 region has the DNA TGTGCCTGGAGTCCGGGAATGAACACTGAAGCTTTCTTT. Its protein product is CAWSPGMNTEAFF.

This clonotype was detected once. This chain connects TRBV5-1 to TRBJ1-1, with a possible D match to TRBD1 (6 bases). V lost 3 bases to trimming and J lost 1 base, with 13 bases between them. Germline CDR1 SGHRS, CDR2 YFSETQ. The CDR3 spans 15 residues. CDR3 DNA sequence: TGCGCCAGCAGCTCCAGGGGCCGAACGAACACTGAAGCTTTCTTT. It specifies CASSSRGRTNTEAFF.